A selection of T cell receptor beta chains follows, all from one sample in a study of shared clonotypes between healthy human individuals. Sequencing was performed with immunoSEQ multiplex PCR; in TCRdb, only in-frame clones are kept and a portion is missing. The profile covers about 1.5 million clones, with roughly 98% appearing a single time and around 0.45% taken by the ten largest. Sequencing input: naive CD4+ T cells sorted from blood. These TCRs come from a man younger than 40 in good health. Each CDR3 is given with its conserved first and last residue. The D gene is left open where the match is weak. Rows may omit the clone size; those that give it use once, few, many or a size class.

j_gene,d_gene,v_gene,abundance,CDR3nt,CDR3aa
TRBJ2-3,.,TRBV19,.,TGTGCCAGTAGGTCACCGGGACGCGACAGCCGCACAGATACGCAGTATTTT,CASRSPGRDSRTDTQYF
TRBJ2-7,TRBD1,TRBV7-4,once,TGTGCCAGCAGCACGGGGGAAACAGGGGGCTTCTCTTGCGAGCAGTACTTC,CASSTGETGGFSCEQYF
TRBJ2-7,.,TRBV12-5,.,TGTGCTAGTTCTCACCCCCGGGGGGCGGGGGAGCAGTACTTC,CASSHPRGAGEQYF
TRBJ1-2,TRBD1,TRBV2,.,TGTGCCAGCAGTTCCTACAGGGGTAAGGATGGCTACACCTTC,CASSSYRGKDGYTF
TRBJ2-6,.,TRBV30,.,TGTGCCTGGAGTGTGGGGGGTTCTGGGGCCAACGTCCTGACTTTC,CAWSVGGSGANVLTF
TRBJ1-5,.,TRBV28,.,TGTGCCAGCAGTTTAGCAGGCCGGGGTAGGGCCCAGCATTTT,CASSLAGRGRAQHF
TRBJ2-5,TRBD2,TRBV15,.,TGTGCCACCAGCAGAGATACTAGCGGGAGCCTCGGTTGGGAGACCCAGTACTTC,CATSRDTSGSLGWETQYF
TRBJ2-7,.,TRBV19,once,TGTGCCAGTAGAGCCCCAGGATTGAGCTCCTACGAGCAGTACTTC,CASRAPGLSSYEQYF
TRBJ2-7,.,TRBV5-1,.,TGCGCCAGCAGCTTGGGTTTAGCAGCCAACTACGAGCAGTACTTC,CASSLGLAANYEQYF
TRBJ2-7,.,TRBV7-8,.,TGTGCCAGCAGCCTAGGGCTTTCGACAGCGCACTACGAGCAGTACTTC,CASSLGLSTAHYEQYF
TRBJ1-1,TRBD1,TRBV5-1,.,TGCGCCAGCAGCCGGGACAGGGTCGCTGAAGCTTTCTTT,CASSRDRVAEAFF
TRBJ2-3,TRBD1,TRBV11-2,.,TGTGCCAGCAGCGCTGCCAGGATTGGACAGGGGGGTACGCAGTATTTT,CASSAARIGQGGTQYF
TRBJ2-5,.,TRBV5-1,.,TGCGCCAGCAGCAGAGGGACTGCGGGGTATTACCAAGAGACCCAGTACTTC,CASSRGTAGYYQETQYF
TRBJ2-1,.,TRBV18,.,TGTGCCAGCTCACCGTCTAGCGACTCCTACAATGAGCAGTTCTTC,CASSPSSDSYNEQFF
TRBJ2-1,TRBD2,TRBV28,.,TGTGCCAGCAGCTCACCGGGACTAGGGATAAATGAGCAGTTCTTC,CASSSPGLGINEQFF
TRBJ2-1,TRBD2,TRBV4-1,.,TGCGCCAGCAGCCATAAACTAGCGGAGATATACAATGAGCAGTTCTTC,CASSHKLAEIYNEQFF
TRBJ2-1,.,TRBV27,.,TGTGCCAGCAGTCCGCCTAGCTCCTACAATGAGCAGTTCTTC,CASSPPSSYNEQFF
TRBJ1-5,TRBD1,TRBV19,once,TGTGCCAGTAGACCCTTCAACAGGGGAAGCAATCAGCCCCAGCATTTT,CASRPFNRGSNQPQHF
TRBJ2-1,TRBD2,TRBV5-1,.,TGCGCCAGCAGCTTGGTTCTAGCGGGAGTTGAGCAGTTCTTC,CASSLVLAGVEQFF
TRBJ2-1,.,TRBV4-2,.,TGTGCCAGCAGCCCCCCCCGAGACCAGCAGTTCTTC,CASSPPRDQQFF
TRBJ2-7,.,TRBV27,.,TGTGCCAGCAGTTTATGGGGGGGCGATTACGAGCAGTACTTC,CASSLWGGDYEQYF
TRBJ2-2,.,TRBV7-7,.,TGTGCTAGCAGCTTACACGGATCAAACACCGGGGAGCTGTTTTTT,CASSLHGSNTGELFF
TRBJ2-2,TRBD2,TRBV10-2,.,TGCGCCAGCAGTGTCAATAGCGGGGTAGGGGAGCTGTTTTTT,CASSVNSGVGELFF
TRBJ1-1,.,TRBV5-6,.,TGTGCCAGCAGCTTTAGGGGTCCTAGGACGAACACTGAAGCTTTCTTT,CASSFRGPRTNTEAFF
TRBJ2-3,TRBD2,TRBV5-1,.,TGCGCCAGCAGCTTGGCTAGCGGGCCAGATACGCAGTATTTT,CASSLASGPDTQYF
TRBJ2-7,.,TRBV6-5,.,TGTGCCAGCAGTTACTCGAGGGGGAACTACGAGCAGTACTTC,CASSYSRGNYEQYF
TRBJ2-1,TRBD2,TRBV9,.,TGTGCCAGCAGCGTAGATCCTCCCGCGGGAGTGTTCGGTGAGCAGTTCTTC,CASSVDPPAGVFGEQFF
TRBJ2-7,.,TRBV25-1,.,TGTGCCAGCAGTGATTCCAACCACCCCTACGAGCAGTACTTC,CASSDSNHPYEQYF
TRBJ2-5,.,TRBV18,.,TGTGCCAGCTCACGGGGCCCCGAGACCCAGTACTTC,CASSRGPETQYF
TRBJ2-2,.,TRBV10-3,.,TGTGCCATCAGTGTAGGAGGGGGACCGAACACCGGGGAGCTGTTTTTT,CAISVGGGPNTGELFF
TRBJ2-7,.,TRBV11-2,.,TGTGCCAGCAGCTTAGATCGTTACGAGCAGTACTTC,CASSLDRYEQYF
TRBJ2-7,.,TRBV30,once,TGTGCCTGGAGTATGGGGCCGAGCTCCTACGAGCAGTACTTC,CAWSMGPSSYEQYF
TRBJ2-7,.,TRBV30,.,TGTGCCTGGAGGTGGGGCGACGAGCAGTACTTC,CAWRWGDEQYF
TRBJ2-7,TRBD2,TRBV7-9,.,TGTGCCAGCAGCTTTGGACTAGCGGAAACGAGCTCCTACGAGCAGTACTTC,CASSFGLAETSSYEQYF
TRBJ2-3,.,TRBV29-1,.,TGCAGCGTTGAGTACCGTGGAGATACGCAGTATTTT,CSVEYRGDTQYF
TRBJ2-2,.,TRBV21-1,once,TGTGCCAGCAGCAAATTAAGATCCAGGGGCAACGGGGAGCTGTTTTTT,CASSKLRSRGNGELFF
TRBJ2-1,.,TRBV11-2,.,TGTGCCAGCACCCAAGCCGGGGAGCAGTTCTTC,CASTQAGEQFF
TRBJ1-5,.,TRBV27,.,TGTGCCAGCTCCCAGGGTAGGGCCCTTCAATCGGCCCAGCATTTT,CASSQGRALQSAQHF
TRBJ2-7,TRBD1,TRBV30,.,TGTGCCTGGAGTGCCGACAGGGCGCGGGAGCAGTACTTC,CAWSADRAREQYF
TRBJ1-1,.,TRBV4-1,.,TGCGCCAGCAGCCAAGTACAGGGTACTAACACTGAAGCTTTCTTT,CASSQVQGTNTEAFF
TRBJ2-2,.,TRBV5-5,.,TGTGCCAGCAGCTACCGGACAGTGGAGACCGGGGAGCTGTTTTTT,CASSYRTVETGELFF
TRBJ2-1,.,TRBV2,.,TGTGCCAGCAGTGGACGTAACAATGAGCAGTTCTTC,CASSGRNNEQFF